This TCR beta chain originates from a study of long-term antiretroviral therapy in people with HIV. Version v3.0 of the immunoSEQ assay ran at survey level. Sequencing was performed with immunoSEQ multiplex PCR; in TCRdb, only in-frame clones are kept and a portion is missing. The table lists roughly 28,000 clones, 75% to 95% of them singletons. The V gene's germline CDR1 is PRHDT and CDR2 FYEKMQ (reference sequence). The CDR3 covers 22 residues. V dropped 6 bases and J dropped 0; count of bases not matched to a gene: 23. Source: unsorted PBMCs, taken 5 to 5.5 years after starting antiretroviral therapy. The V and J genes are TRBV13 and TRBJ2-1, with TRBD2 matching 10 bases. The clonotype comes from a middle-aged woman with HIV. CDR3 amino acids: CASRFPVGVAGGLHHSYNEQFF. In DNA form, the CDR3 reads TGTGCCAGCAGATTCCCGGTTGGGGTAGCGGGGGGCCTCCACCACTCCTACAATGAGCAGTTCTTC.